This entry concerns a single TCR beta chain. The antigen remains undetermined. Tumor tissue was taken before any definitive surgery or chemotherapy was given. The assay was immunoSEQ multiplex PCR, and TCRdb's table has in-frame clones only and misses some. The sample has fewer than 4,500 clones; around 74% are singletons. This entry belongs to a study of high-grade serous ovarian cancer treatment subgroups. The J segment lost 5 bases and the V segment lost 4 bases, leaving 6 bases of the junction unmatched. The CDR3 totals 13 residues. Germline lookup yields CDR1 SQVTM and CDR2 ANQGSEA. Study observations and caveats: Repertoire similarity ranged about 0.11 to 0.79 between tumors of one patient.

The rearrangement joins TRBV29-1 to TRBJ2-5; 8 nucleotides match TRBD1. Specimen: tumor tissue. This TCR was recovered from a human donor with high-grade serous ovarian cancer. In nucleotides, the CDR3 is TGCAGCGTTGCGGGACAGGCGGCGGAGACCCAGTACTTC. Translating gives CSVAGQAAETQYF.